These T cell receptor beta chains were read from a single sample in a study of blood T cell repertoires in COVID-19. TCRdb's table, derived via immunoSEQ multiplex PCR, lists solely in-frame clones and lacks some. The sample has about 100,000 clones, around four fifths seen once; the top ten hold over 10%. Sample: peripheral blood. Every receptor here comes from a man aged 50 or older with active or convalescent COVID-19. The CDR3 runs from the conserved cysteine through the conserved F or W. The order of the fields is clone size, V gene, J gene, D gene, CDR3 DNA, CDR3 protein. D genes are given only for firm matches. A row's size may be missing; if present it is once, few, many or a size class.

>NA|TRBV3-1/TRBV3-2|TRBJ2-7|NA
TGTGCCAGCAGCCATGGGATTAGCGGTAGCTCCTACGAGCAGTACTTC
CASSHGISGSSYEQYF
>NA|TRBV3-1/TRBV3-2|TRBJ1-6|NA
TGTGCCAGCAGCCAGGATCGCAGGGTTCTCTATAATTCACCCCTCCACTTT
CASSQDRRVLYNSPLHF
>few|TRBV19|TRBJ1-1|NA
TGTGCCAGTAGTATAAGCCTGATGAACACTGAAGCTTTCTTT
CASSISLMNTEAFF
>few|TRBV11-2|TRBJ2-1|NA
TGTGCCAGCAGCCAGGAAGCGCGGGATGAGCAGTTCTTC
CASSQEARDEQFF
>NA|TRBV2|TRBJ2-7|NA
TGTGCCAGCTCAGTTGGAGGGACGAGGGCCTACGAGCAGTACTTC
CASSVGGTRAYEQYF
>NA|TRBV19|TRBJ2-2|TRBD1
TGTGCCAGTACCCCCGAGGGACAGGGGGCATTTCGCACCGGGGAGCTGTTTTTT
CASTPEGQGAFRTGELFF
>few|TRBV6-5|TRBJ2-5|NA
TGTGCCAGCAGTTACGAACTAGCTGGCGAGACCCAGTACTTC
CASSYELAGETQYF
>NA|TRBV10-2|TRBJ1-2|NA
TGCGCCAGCAGGGATCAGGGTTTCCAAGGAGACTATGGCTACACCTTC
CASRDQGFQGDYGYTF
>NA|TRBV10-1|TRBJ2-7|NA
TGCGCCAGCAGTCCGACCGCGGGGCCGGCGGGCATAGGGCAGTACTTC
CASSPTAGPAGIGQYF
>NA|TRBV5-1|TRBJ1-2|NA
TGCGCCAGCAGCACTGACAGGCCTATACGGGGCTACACCTTC
CASSTDRPIRGYTF
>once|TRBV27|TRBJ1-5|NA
TGTGCCAGCAGTTTGGGGCAGAGTGGCAATCAGCCCCAGCATTTT
CASSLGQSGNQPQHF
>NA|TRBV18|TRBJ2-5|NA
TGTGCCAGCTCACCCGGGGGCCAAGAGACCCAGTACTTC
CASSPGGQETQYF
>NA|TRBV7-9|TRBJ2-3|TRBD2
TGTGCCAGCAGCCCGGGGACTAGCGGGAATGCAGATACGCAGTATTTT
CASSPGTSGNADTQYF
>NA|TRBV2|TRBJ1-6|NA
TGTGCCAGCAGCTCGGGCAGGGATAATTCACCCCTCCACTTT
CASSSGRDNSPLHF
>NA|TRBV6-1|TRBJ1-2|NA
TGTGCCAGCAGTGAACAAGCGAGGACAGATAACTATGGCTACACCTTC
CASSEQARTDNYGYTF
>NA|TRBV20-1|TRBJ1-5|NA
TGCAGTGCTAGTCCTCCAGGGGCGAGTCAGCCCCAGCATTTT
CSASPPGASQPQHF
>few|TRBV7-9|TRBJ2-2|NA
TGTGCCAGCAGCTTAGCAGCTAGCCGGGACGGGGAGCTGTTTTTT
CASSLAASRDGELFF
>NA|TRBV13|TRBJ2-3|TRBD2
TGTGCCAGCAGCCCCTTCAGGACTAGCGGGAGGCGGGGCACAGATACGCAGTATTTT
CASSPFRTSGRRGTDTQYF
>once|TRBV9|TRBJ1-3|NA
TGTGCCAGCAGCGTAGACCTGGGGGCGCCTGGAAACACCATATATTTT
CASSVDLGAPGNTIYF
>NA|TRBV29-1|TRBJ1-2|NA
TGCAGCGTTGAAGCCAGGGGCGAAAACTATGGCTACACCTTC
CSVEARGENYGYTF
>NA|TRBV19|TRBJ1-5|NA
TGTGCCAGTAGCTACCCCGGACAGATCAATCAGCCCCAGCATTTT
CASSYPGQINQPQHF
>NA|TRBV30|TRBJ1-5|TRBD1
TGTGCCTGGAGTGCCGATGGGACAGGGGGCATCAATCAGCCCCAGCATTTT
CAWSADGTGGINQPQHF
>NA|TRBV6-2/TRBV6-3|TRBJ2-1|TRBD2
TGTGCCAGCAGCCCTGGAGCGGGAGGGGTATACAATGAGCAGTTCTTC
CASSPGAGGVYNEQFF
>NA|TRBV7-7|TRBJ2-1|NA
TGTGCTAGCAGCTTAGCGCGACTCCCAAGCTCCTACAATGAGCAGTTCTTC
CASSLARLPSSYNEQFF
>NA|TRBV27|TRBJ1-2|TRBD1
TGTGCCAGCAGTTTCAGGGGGCGAGATGGCTACACCTTC
CASSFRGRDGYTF
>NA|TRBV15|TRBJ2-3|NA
TGTGCCACCAACGGGCGGGTAGAGGCAGATACGCAGTATTTT
CATNGRVEADTQYF
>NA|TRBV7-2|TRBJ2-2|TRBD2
TGTGCCAGCAGATACGACGGGGGGGCGCGGACCGGGGAGCTGTTTTTT
CASRYDGGARTGELFF
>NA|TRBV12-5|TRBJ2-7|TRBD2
TGTGCTAGTGCCCGGGGGACTAGCGGGGCCTACGAGCAGTACTTC
CASARGTSGAYEQYF
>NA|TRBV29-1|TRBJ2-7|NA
TGCAGCGTTGAGACAGAAACCTACGAGCAGTACTTC
CSVETETYEQYF
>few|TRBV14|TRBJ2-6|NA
TGTGCCAGCAGCCAATCAGGGGCTGGGGCCAACGTCCTGACTTTC
CASSQSGAGANVLTF
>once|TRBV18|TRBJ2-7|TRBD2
TGTGCCAGCTCGCGGGGACTAGCGGGAACCTACGAGCAGTACTTC
CASSRGLAGTYEQYF
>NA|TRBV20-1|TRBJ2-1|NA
TGCAGTGCTAGTTCGGCGGGCTACAATGAGCAGTTCTTC
CSASSAGYNEQFF
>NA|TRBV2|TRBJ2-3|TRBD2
TGTGCCAGCAGGATGCGACTAGCGGCAGATACGCAGTATTTT
CASRMRLAADTQYF
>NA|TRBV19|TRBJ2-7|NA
TGTGCCAGTAGTATAGTTCCACGGGGGGCTGTCTACGAGCAGTACTTC
CASSIVPRGAVYEQYF
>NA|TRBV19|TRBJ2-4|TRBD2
TGTGCCAGTAGTTCGGGACTAGCGGCGTCCCTAGCCAAAAACATTCAGTACTTC
CASSSGLAASLAKNIQYF